The rows below give T cell receptor beta chains drawn from one sample of a study of blood T cell repertoires in COVID-19. Profiled with immunoSEQ multiplex PCR; TCRdb holds only in-frame clones, not every one. Of 110,000 to 150,000 clones in the sample, around 89% are singletons; the top ten hold approximately 9.9%. The sequenced sample was peripheral blood. The receptors come from a woman aged 80 or over with acute or convalescent COVID-19. Each CDR3 is given with its conserved first and last residue. The D gene is left open where the match is weak. A clone size is listed for some rows: how often the clone was seen (once, few, many), or a class if it is expanded.

clone_size | d_call | j_call | cdr3_length | v_call | cdr3_nt | cdr3_aa
NA | NA | TRBJ2-7 | 14 | TRBV6-5 | TGTGCCAGCTCTTACCGGACAAAAAACTACGAGCAGTACTTC | CASSYRTKNYEQYF
NA | NA | TRBJ1-2 | 13 | TRBV5-4 | TGTGCCAGCAGCCTGGACACTAACTATGGCTACACCTTC | CASSLDTNYGYTF
few | NA | TRBJ2-5 | 14 | TRBV11-2 | TGTGCCAGCAGCCTGACTAACCTTCAAGAGACCCAGTACTTC | CASSLTNLQETQYF
NA | NA | TRBJ1-6 | 15 | TRBV2 | TGTGCCAGCAGATCCCAGACTTCAGGGAATTCACCCCTCCACTTT | CASRSQTSGNSPLHF
NA | NA | TRBJ1-1 | 16 | TRBV10-2 | TGCGCCAGCAGTGAGGGGTCGACGAGGAGTACCACTGAAGCTTTCTTT | CASSEGSTRSTTEAFF
NA | NA | TRBJ2-7 | 16 | TRBV4-3 | TGCGCCAGCAGCCAAGAAGGTGGGCACAGGTCCTACGAGCAGTACTTC | CASSQEGGHRSYEQYF
NA | NA | TRBJ1-2 | 15 | TRBV7-2 | TGTGCCAGCACCTCCCCGGGGGGAGCTAACTATGGCTACACCTTC | CASTSPGGANYGYTF
once | NA | TRBJ1-1 | 13 | TRBV2 | TGTGCCAGCAGTGGTTCCTCGAACACTGAAGCTTTCTTT | CASSGSSNTEAFF
once | NA | TRBJ1-1 | 13 | TRBV7-7 | TGTGCTAGCAGTCTCGACAGGAACACTGAAGCTTTCTTT | CASSLDRNTEAFF
NA | NA | TRBJ2-7 | 15 | TRBV7-2 | TGTGCCAGCAGCTTAGCGGGGGGACAGTCCTACGAGCAGTACTTC | CASSLAGGQSYEQYF
NA | TRBD1 | TRBJ1-1 | 14 | TRBV5-1 | TGCGCCAGCAGCTTACAGGGGGCGAACACTGAAGCTTTCTTT | CASSLQGANTEAFF
once | TRBD1 | TRBJ1-3 | 12 | TRBV6-6 | TGTGCCAGCAGACAGGGGACAAACACCATATATTTT | CASRQGTNTIYF
NA | TRBD1 | TRBJ2-1 | 13 | TRBV30 | TGTGCCTGGAGTGTGGACAGGGGCAATGAGCAGTTCTTC | CAWSVDRGNEQFF
NA | TRBD1 | TRBJ2-1 | 14 | TRBV19 | TGTGCCAGTTATCCGGGACAGGGGATTGGGGAGCAGTTCTTC | CASYPGQGIGEQFF
NA | NA | TRBJ2-7 | 15 | TRBV2 | TGTGCCAGCAGTGAAGGTGGCGGGCCTCCCTACGAGCAGTACTTC | CASSEGGGPPYEQYF
NA | TRBD1 | TRBJ2-3 | 16 | TRBV5-1 | TGCGCCAGCAGCTTGGGGACAGGGGTGGGCACAGATACGCAGTATTTT | CASSLGTGVGTDTQYF